The sequence of this TCR beta chain was determined in a study of blood T cell repertoires in COVID-19. Study context: Italy, Spain and the United States were the sources of the convalescent and acute COVID-19 samples. In each case, the material was cDNA or gDNA derived from T cells, B-cell-depleted T cells, or PBMCs.

The CDR3 totals 17 residues. Germline assignment: CDR1 LGHNA and CDR2 YSLEER. Trimming cost V 0 bases and J 4 bases, with 16 bases left between them. Seattle-derived patients entered the study during active infection and were followed longitudinally. Per the original data handling: Estimation of nucleated cell counts relied on the amplification of reference gene primers. The assay was immunoSEQ multiplex PCR, and TCRdb's table has in-frame clones only and misses some. V and J calls and clone size follow that table, whereas D and trimming were derived from the DNA. The sample records 250,000 or so clones, 90% being singletons.

V gene TRBV4-3 combines with J gene TRBJ1-5; D is unclear. The specimen was peripheral blood. The source of this sequence is a man between 25 and 39 years old with COVID-19, enrolled during active disease. The CDR3 spells CASSQEGSGGFNQPQHF. CDR3 in DNA: TGCGCCAGCAGCCAAGAAGGCTCCGGAGGGTTTAATCAGCCCCAGCATTTT.